This TCR beta chain was retrieved from a study of blood T cell repertoires in COVID-19. Participants were aged about 18 to 100 years from approximately 24 US areas. Recovery among Cohort 3 donors was established by two negative PCRs, clearance, or symptom resolution. Profiled with immunoSEQ multiplex PCR; TCRdb holds only in-frame clones, not every one. The sample records approximately 440,000 clones, 90% being singletons. This CDR3 is 13 amino acids long. Germline CDR1 and CDR2: MNHEY and SVGAGI. Trimming pared 6 bases from V and 12 bases from J, leaving 18 bases between. V and J are TRBV6-5 and TRBJ2-1; the D gene is possibly TRBD2 (6 bases). This clonotype originated in a man aged 18 to 29 who had recovered from COVID-19. Sequencing used PBMCs or T cells enriched from blood (not recorded which). CDR3 nucleotide sequence: TGTGCCAGCAGCCCCGGTCTGCGGGGCTGGCAGTTCTTC. Protein: CASSPGLRGWQFF.